This T cell receptor beta chain was observed in a study of cytomegalovirus exposure and HLA in healthy donors. This CDR3 region has 13 residues. V shed 2 bases and J shed 5 bases, with 7 bases lying between them. Germline CDR1 reads SGHTA; CDR2 reads FQGNSA. With 60 Vbeta and 13 Jbeta primers, the PCR was carried out. Method: immunoSEQ multiplex PCR; TCRdb's copy keeps in-frame clones and lacks some. Recorded here are about 130,000 clones; the top ten clones represent about 1.7%. The sequencing sample was made of PBMCs. The chain uses TRBV7-2 and TRBJ2-1, with no clear D. This receptor was identified in a man aged 18 to 30 in good health and CMV-seronegative. The CDR3 DNA sequence: TGTGCCAGCAGCTTATCTAGAAACAATGAGCAGTTCTTC. Translating gives CASSLSRNNEQFF.